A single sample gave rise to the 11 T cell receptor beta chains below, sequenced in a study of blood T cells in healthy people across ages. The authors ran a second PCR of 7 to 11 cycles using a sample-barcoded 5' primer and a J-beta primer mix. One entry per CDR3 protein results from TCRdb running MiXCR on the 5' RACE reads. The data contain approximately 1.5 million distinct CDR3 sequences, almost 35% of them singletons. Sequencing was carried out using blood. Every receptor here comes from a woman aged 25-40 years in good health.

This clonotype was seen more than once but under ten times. CDR3 in DNA: TGTGCCAGCAGCTTACCATTAGCGGGTAGCGAGCAGTACTTC. Translating it yields CASSLPLAGSEQYF. The chain combines TRBV7-8 with TRBJ2-7; 7 bases are shared with TRBD2. The V gene's germline CDR1 is SGHVS and CDR2 FQNEAQ. Trimming took 2 bases from V and 6 from J; bases not matched to a gene: 7. This CDR3 spans 14 amino acids.

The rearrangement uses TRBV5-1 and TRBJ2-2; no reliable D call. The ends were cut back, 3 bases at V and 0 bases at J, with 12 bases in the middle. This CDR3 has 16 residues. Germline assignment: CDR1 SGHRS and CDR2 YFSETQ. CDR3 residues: CASSSTTGANTGELFF. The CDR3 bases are TGCGCCAGCAGCTCAACGACTGGAGCGAACACCGGGGAGCTGTTTTTT.

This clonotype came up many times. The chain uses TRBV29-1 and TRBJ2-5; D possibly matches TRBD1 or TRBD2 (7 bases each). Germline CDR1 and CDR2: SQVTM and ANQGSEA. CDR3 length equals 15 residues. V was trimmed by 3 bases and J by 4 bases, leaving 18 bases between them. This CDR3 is CSVDAGGGSGETQYF. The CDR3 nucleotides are TGCAGCGTTGATGCAGGGGGAGGGAGTGGAGAGACCCAGTACTTC.

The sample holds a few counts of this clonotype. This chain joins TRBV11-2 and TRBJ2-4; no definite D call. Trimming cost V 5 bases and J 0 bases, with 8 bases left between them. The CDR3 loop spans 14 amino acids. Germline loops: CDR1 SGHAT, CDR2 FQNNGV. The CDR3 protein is CASSNGLAKNIQYF. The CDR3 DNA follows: TGTGCCAGCAGCAACGGGCTAGCCAAAAACATTCAGTACTTC. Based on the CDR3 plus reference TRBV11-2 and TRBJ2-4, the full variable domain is EAGVAQSPRYKIIEKRQSVAFWCNPISGHATLYWYQQILGQGPKLLIQFQNNGVVDDSQLPKDRFSAERLKGVDSTLKIQPAKLEDSAVYLCASSNGLAKNIQYFGAGTRLSVL.

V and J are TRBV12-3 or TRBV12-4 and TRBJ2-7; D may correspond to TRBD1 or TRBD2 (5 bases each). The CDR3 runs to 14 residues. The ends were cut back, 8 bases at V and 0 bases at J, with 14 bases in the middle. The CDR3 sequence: CASGYGGLSYEQYF. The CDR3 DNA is TGTGCCAGCGGCTATGGGGGTCTCTCCTACGAGCAGTACTTC.

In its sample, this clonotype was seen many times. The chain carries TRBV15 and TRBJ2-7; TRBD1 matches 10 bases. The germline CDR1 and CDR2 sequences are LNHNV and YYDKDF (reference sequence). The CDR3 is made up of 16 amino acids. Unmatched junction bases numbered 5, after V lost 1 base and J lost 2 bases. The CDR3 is CATSRARQGATYEQYF. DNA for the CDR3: TGTGCCACCAGCAGAGCCAGACAGGGGGCAACCTACGAGCAGTACTTC.

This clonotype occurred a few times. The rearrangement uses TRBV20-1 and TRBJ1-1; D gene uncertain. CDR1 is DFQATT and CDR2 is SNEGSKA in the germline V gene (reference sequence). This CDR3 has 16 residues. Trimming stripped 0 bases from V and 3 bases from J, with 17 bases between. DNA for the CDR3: TGCAGTGCTAGAGACCTCTCTCCGGGGATAGACACTGAAGCTTTCTTT. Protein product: CSARDLSPGIDTEAFF.

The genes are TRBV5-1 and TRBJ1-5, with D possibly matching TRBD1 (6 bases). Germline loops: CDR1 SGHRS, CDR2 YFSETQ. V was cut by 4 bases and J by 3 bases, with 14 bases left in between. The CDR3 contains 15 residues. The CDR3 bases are TGCGCCAGCAGCCCGGGACACCCGGCCAATCAGCCCCAGCATTTT. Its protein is CASSPGHPANQPQHF.

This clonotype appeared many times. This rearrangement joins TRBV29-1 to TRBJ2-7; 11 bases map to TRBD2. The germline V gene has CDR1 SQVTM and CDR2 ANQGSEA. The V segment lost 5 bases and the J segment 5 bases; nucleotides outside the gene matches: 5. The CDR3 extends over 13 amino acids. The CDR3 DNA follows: TGCAGCGTTACCTCTAGCGGGAGGAACGAGCAGTACTTC. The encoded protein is CSVTSSGRNEQYF.

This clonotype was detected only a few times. CDR3 residues: CASSAGAGPGYGYTF. The CDR3 bases are TGTGCCAGCAGCGCGGGGGCGGGGCCGGGCTATGGCTACACCTTC. The chain employs TRBV9 and TRBJ1-2, with TRBD1 as a possible D gene (6 bases). Between the trimmed V and J ends, which lost 3 bases and 4 bases, there was a span of 16 bases. The CDR3 has 15 amino acids. CDR1 and CDR2 (germline): SGDLS, YYNGEE.

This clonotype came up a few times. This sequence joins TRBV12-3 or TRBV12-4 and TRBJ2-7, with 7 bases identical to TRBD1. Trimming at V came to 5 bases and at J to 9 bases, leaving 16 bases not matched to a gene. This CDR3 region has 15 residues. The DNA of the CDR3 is TGTGCCAGCAGTCCCCAGGGACAGATTAGTACGCCGCAGTACTTC. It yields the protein CASSPQGQISTPQYF.